Listed below are T cell receptor beta chains from one sample, sequenced in a study of T cells in Graves' hyperthyroidism and ophthalmopathy. One entry per CDR3 protein results from TCRdb running MiXCR on the multiplex PCR reads. Among about 620,000 distinct CDR3 sequences, 15% to 20% were seen once, and the ten largest hold 3% to 4.5%. Material for sequencing was blood. These receptors all stem from a woman aged 30 to 39 with Graves' hyperthyroidism. CDR3s include the opening cysteine and the closing phenylalanine or tryptophan. A D gene is named only where the DNA matches it firmly. Clone size is stated in some rows and not others, as once, few, many or a class when expanded.

j_call	clone_size	d_call	v_call	cdr3_nt	cdr3_aa
TRBJ1-1	-	-	TRBV7-9	TGTGCCAGCAGCCCCTGGGCCGCCACTGAAGCTTTCTTT	CASSPWAATEAFF
TRBJ2-7	many	TRBD2	TRBV25-1	TGTGCCAGCAGTGAAGGGTCCGGGCGGGGGGCCTACGAGCAGTACTTC	CASSEGSGRGAYEQYF
TRBJ2-3	many	-	TRBV28	TGTGCCAGCAGTCCGAGGGGGGGACTGCCCTCAGATACGCAGTATTTT	CASSPRGGLPSDTQYF
TRBJ2-2	many	-	TRBV19	TGTGCCAGTAGTATCAAGCGTAACACCGGGGAGCTGTTTTTT	CASSIKRNTGELFF
TRBJ2-1	few	-	TRBV5-8	TGTGCCAGCAGCTTGAGGACTACCTCCTACAATGAGCAGTTCTTC	CASSLRTTSYNEQFF
TRBJ2-3	-	-	TRBV9	TGTGCCAGCTGTACGACGGGCGGGGCAGATACGCAGTATTTT	CASCTTGGADTQYF
TRBJ1-1	many	-	TRBV6-1	TGTGCCAGCAGTCGTCTCAGTAACACTGAAGCTTTCTTT	CASSRLSNTEAFF
TRBJ2-7	many	-	TRBV27	TGTGCCAGCAGTTTAGGTCCAATGAGCTCCTACGAGCAGTACTTC	CASSLGPMSSYEQYF
TRBJ2-1	-	-	TRBV4-1	TGCGCCAGCAGCCACCGGGACAATGAGCAGTTCTTC	CASSHRDNEQFF
TRBJ2-4	many	-	TRBV7-2	TGTGCCAGCAGCACGAGGACAGCAGGGAAAAACATTCAGTACTTC	CASSTRTAGKNIQYF
TRBJ2-1	-	TRBD2	TRBV5-1	TGCGCCAGCAGCCCAAACGGGGGGGGGTACAATGAGCAGTTCTTC	CASSPNGGGYNEQFF
TRBJ2-7	many	TRBD1	TRBV19	TGTGCCAGTAGTTCGGACAGGGAAGGCGAGCAGTACTTC	CASSSDREGEQYF
TRBJ2-5	many	-	TRBV20-1	TGCAGTGCTAGAGACCCCCAAGGCCAAGAGACCCAGTACTTC	CSARDPQGQETQYF
TRBJ1-5	-	-	TRBV30	TGTGCCTGGAGTCGCACGCCCAATCAGCCCCAGCATTTT	CAWSRTPNQPQHF
TRBJ1-5	-	-	TRBV20-1	TGCAGTGCTAGACATAACCAAGCAAAATATAGCAATCAGCCCCAGCATTTT	CSARHNQAKYSNQPQHF
TRBJ2-7	-	-	TRBV30	TGTGCCTGGAAAGGCCGGCAGGGGTCCTACGAGCAGTACTTC	CAWKGRQGSYEQYF
TRBJ1-5	-	-	TRBV12-3/TRBV12-4	TGTGCCAGCAGTAACGGACAGCATCAGCCCCAGCATTTT	CASSNGQHQPQHF
TRBJ2-7	many	-	TRBV5-1	TGCGCCAGCAGCTTAGGTCTCGGCGGAGCCTTCTACGAGCAGTACTTC	CASSLGLGGAFYEQYF
TRBJ2-7	many	TRBD1	TRBV27	TGTGCCAGCAGTTTTACAGGGGATCTCTACGAGCAGTACTTC	CASSFTGDLYEQYF
TRBJ1-1	many	-	TRBV12-5	TGTGCTAGTGGTTTAAGTCCCATTTCAGGCACTGAAGCTTTCTTT	CASGLSPISGTEAFF
TRBJ2-7	few	TRBD2	TRBV20-1	TGCAGTGCGAGAGCGGGAGGGCCTTCCGAGCAGTACTTC	CSARAGGPSEQYF
TRBJ2-5	many	-	TRBV18	TGTGCCAGCTCACCGTGGGGGTTGAAGACCCAGTACTTC	CASSPWGLKTQYF
TRBJ1-4	few	-	TRBV4-1	TGCGCCAGCAGCCAAGTTGGATCCACTCTAAATGAAAAACTGTTTTTT	CASSQVGSTLNEKLFF
TRBJ1-1	few	-	TRBV24-1	TGTGCCACCGGTGGCTCCCATGGAGGGACCACTGAAGCTTTCTTT	CATGGSHGGTTEAFF
TRBJ2-3	-	-	TRBV7-9	TGTGCCAGCAGCTTACGATCTGCCGCTGGAGCCCGAGATACGCAGTATTTT	CASSLRSAAGARDTQYF
TRBJ1-3	few	-	TRBV19	TGTGCCAGTACCCTGCGGCAGGGCAGAAACACCATATATTTT	CASTLRQGRNTIYF
TRBJ2-3	few	TRBD2	TRBV25-1	TGTGCCAGCAGTGAATATGGGGGACTAACCTCAGATACGCAGTATTTT	CASSEYGGLTSDTQYF
TRBJ2-4	few	-	TRBV7-9	TGTGCCAGCAGCTTTGAGGGGATAAACATTCAGTACTTC	CASSFEGINIQYF
TRBJ2-7	few	-	TRBV6-5	TGTGCCAGCAGTTACGGGACGCCAACCTACGAGCAGTACTTC	CASSYGTPTYEQYF
TRBJ1-2	-	-	TRBV19	TGTGCCAGTAGTATGGCAGGGGCTAACTATGGCTACACCTTC	CASSMAGANYGYTF
TRBJ1-5	few	-	TRBV20-1	TGCAGTGCCAATCCTGACGCTTACAATCAGCCCCAGCATTTT	CSANPDAYNQPQHF
TRBJ1-4	few	TRBD1	TRBV28	TGTGCCAGCAGTTTAGGTACCGGGACAGATTATGAAAAACTGTTTTTT	CASSLGTGTDYEKLFF
TRBJ2-7	-	TRBD1	TRBV11-3	TGTGCCAGCAGCCCCGGACAGGGGGCAGGTACCTACGAGCAGTACTTC	CASSPGQGAGTYEQYF
TRBJ2-1	many	TRBD2	TRBV20-1	TGCAGTGCTAGTCCTTGGACTAGCGGGAGCTACAATGAGCAGTTCTTC	CSASPWTSGSYNEQFF
TRBJ2-1	-	TRBD2	TRBV11-2	TGTGCCAGCAGCTCCCGACCGGGGGGTGATGAGCAGTTCTTC	CASSSRPGGDEQFF
TRBJ2-5	-	TRBD2	TRBV3-1	TGTGCCAGCAGCCAAGTGGCGGGAGCAACGAACCGGGGGACCCAGTACTTC	CASSQVAGATNRGTQYF
TRBJ1-4	-	-	TRBV20-1	TGCAGTAGTAGACCCCCGGGACACCTTAATGAAAAACTGTTTTTT	CSSRPPGHLNEKLFF
TRBJ2-2	many	TRBD1	TRBV12-3/TRBV12-4	TGTGCCAGCAGTGACAGGGGCACCGGGGAGCTGTTTTTT	CASSDRGTGELFF
TRBJ1-5	few	-	TRBV12-3/TRBV12-4	TGTGCCAGCAGCCCCCCGGGGCGGCGGCCCCAGCATTTT	CASSPPGRRPQHF
TRBJ2-1	few	TRBD2	TRBV20-1	TGCAGTGCTAGAGATAGTAGCGGGAGTGGCAATGAGCAGTTCTTC	CSARDSSGSGNEQFF
TRBJ2-7	many	TRBD2	TRBV7-2	TGTGCCAGCAGCTTAGGCGGGACTACCGTTCGAAGCGAGCAGTACTTC	CASSLGGTTVRSEQYF
TRBJ1-5	few	-	TRBV2	TGTGCCAGCGCATTCGGGGGTCTCGGGACCATCAATCAGCCCCAGCATTTT	CASAFGGLGTINQPQHF
TRBJ2-4	-	-	TRBV20-1	TGCAGTGCTCAGGGGGCGGGAGGAGCCAAAAACATTCAGTACTTC	CSAQGAGGAKNIQYF